This is a list of T cell receptor beta chains from one sample in a study of OX40 agonist ivuxolimab in advanced cancers. Sequencing was performed with immunoSEQ multiplex PCR; in TCRdb, only in-frame clones are kept and a portion is missing. The sample has approximately 68,000 clones, roughly 84% seen once; the top ten hold roughly 2.1%. The specimen was CD4+ or CD8+ T cells sorted from blood, collected in a trial of the OX40 agonist ivuxolimab. These receptors were taken from an adult with an advanced solid tumor such as melanoma, head and neck, liver or kidney cancer. The CDR3 runs from the conserved cysteine through the conserved F or W. The D gene is left open where the match is weak. Size values are once, few and many counts, or a class for expanded clones, and some rows have none.

d_call j_call clone_size v_call cdr3_nt cdr3_aa
- TRBJ2-1 - TRBV7-2 TGTGCCAGCACCGGGGGGCGTATCTACAATGAGCAGTTCTTC CASTGGRIYNEQFF
TRBD1 TRBJ1-1 - TRBV27 TGTGCCAGCAGGGGACCGGGACAGGGATCAGGGACTGAAGCTTTCTTT CASRGPGQGSGTEAFF
- TRBJ2-5 - TRBV28 TGTGCCAGCAGTTTAGGGATCTATCTAGGGGGAGAGACCCAGTACTTC CASSLGIYLGGETQYF
TRBD2 TRBJ2-1 once TRBV7-9 TGTGCCAGCAGCTCCCAATCAGCGGGGGTCCCCAATGAGCAGTTCTTC CASSSQSAGVPNEQFF
TRBD1 TRBJ1-1 - TRBV19 TGTGCCAGTAGGGATGTAGGGGGCGCGAGAACTGAAGCTTTCTTT CASRDVGGARTEAFF
TRBD2 TRBJ2-5 - TRBV5-4 TGTGCCAGCAGCTTGGATGGCGGGGGTCACTTCCAAGAGACCCAGTACTTC CASSLDGGGHFQETQYF
TRBD2 TRBJ2-5 - TRBV29-1 TGCAGCGTTGGGTATAGCGGGGGGGGGACCCAGTACTTC CSVGYSGGGTQYF
TRBD1 TRBJ1-3 - TRBV5-8 TGTGCCAGCAGCCTAAGGGACAGCTCTGGAAACACCATATATTTT CASSLRDSSGNTIYF
- TRBJ2-3 - TRBV4-3 TGCGCCAGCAGCCAAGATGGGGACCGACGCACAGATACGCAGTATTTT CASSQDGDRRTDTQYF
- TRBJ1-2 - TRBV4-2 TGTGCCAGCAGCCAAGACCGGGGGCGAAGCTACACCTTC CASSQDRGRSYTF
- TRBJ1-1 - TRBV6-6 TGTGCCAGCAGTTACTCAAGAGAAGCTTTCTTT CASSYSREAFF
- TRBJ1-1 - TRBV10-3 TGTGCCATCAGTGAGTCTGGCCAAAGGGACACTGAAGCTTTCTTT CAISESGQRDTEAFF
- TRBJ2-2 - TRBV7-3 TGTGCCAGCAGCGATTACTCGGATCTAACGGGGGAGCTGTTTTTT CASSDYSDLTGELFF
- TRBJ1-2 - TRBV28 TGTGCCAGCAGTACCGGGACGAGGAAGGGAACCTTC CASSTGTRKGTF
- TRBJ2-1 - TRBV7-2 TGTGCCAGCAGGACACGGAGGTATTCCTACAATGAGCAGTTCTTC CASRTRRYSYNEQFF
TRBD1 TRBJ2-2 few TRBV5-1 TGCGCCAGCAGCCCGAGACAGGGGTCCACCGGGGAGCTGTTTTTT CASSPRQGSTGELFF
- TRBJ1-1 - TRBV6-4 TGTGCCAGGACAGACACAGCGAACACTGAAGCTTTCTTT CARTDTANTEAFF
- TRBJ2-1 - TRBV15 TGTGCCACCAGCAGAGGCGCGAGCCGAGGAGAGCAGTTCTTC CATSRGASRGEQFF
- TRBJ1-2 - TRBV4-3 TGCGCCAGCAGCCAAGATTTCCCGGGTGGCTACACCTTC CASSQDFPGGYTF
- TRBJ1-1 once TRBV19 TGTGCCAGTAGTATAGATCCCCGCGACAGCTTTGAAGCTTTCTTT CASSIDPRDSFEAFF
- TRBJ1-4 - TRBV12-5 TGTGCTAGTGGTTTGCTAGGGGGGCGAGAACTGTTTTTT CASGLLGGRELFF
- TRBJ2-2 - TRBV5-1 TGCGCCAGCAGCTTGGCTCAGGCTAGGGCCGGGGAGCTGTTTTTT CASSLAQARAGELFF
TRBD1 TRBJ2-3 - TRBV7-6 TGTGCCAGCAGCTCGTCCGGGACAGGGGGCCGAACAGATACGCAGTATTTT CASSSSGTGGRTDTQYF
TRBD1 TRBJ2-3 - TRBV30 TGTGCCTGGAGTGGCTCCACGGGACAGGGGTTTTTT CAWSGSTGQGFF
- TRBJ1-5 few TRBV7-9 TGTGCCAGCAGCTCTCCCGGGTCCGATCAGCCCCAGCATTTT CASSSPGSDQPQHF
- TRBJ2-3 - TRBV6-6 TGTGCCAGCAGTGACCAGGGAGAGTTGACAGATACGCAGTATTTT CASSDQGELTDTQYF
- TRBJ2-7 - TRBV5-6 TGTGCCAGCAGCGCCTACTACGAGCAGTACTTC CASSAYYEQYF
TRBD1 TRBJ2-7 - TRBV19 TGTGCCAGCGGGACAGGGGGCTTCGAGCAGTACTTC CASGTGGFEQYF
- TRBJ1-5 few TRBV5-1 TGCGCCAGCAGCTTGGGTGGGGCAGGGCAGCCCCAGCATTTT CASSLGGAGQPQHF
- TRBJ2-2 - TRBV6-1 TGTGCCAGCAGTGAAAGGCAGGGGCTAACCGGGGAGCTGTTTTTT CASSERQGLTGELFF
- TRBJ1-1 - TRBV9 TGTGCCAGCAGCGTAGCACTACTGAACACTGAAGCTTTCTTT CASSVALLNTEAFF
- TRBJ1-3 - TRBV6-4 TGTGCCAGCAGTCAAATCGGGACGCAGGAAAACACCATATATTTT CASSQIGTQENTIYF
- TRBJ2-7 - TRBV28 TGTGCCGGCGGGGATTCCGAGCAGTACTTC CAGGDSEQYF
TRBD1 TRBJ1-2 - TRBV7-8 TGTGCCAGCAGAGCAGGGGGAGGCTATGGCTACACCTTC CASRAGGGYGYTF
- TRBJ2-7 - TRBV10-1 TGCGCCAGCAGGGTGCGCAGGTTCTCCTACGAGCAGTACTTC CASRVRRFSYEQYF
- TRBJ2-7 once TRBV29-1 TGCAGCGTTCGACTGGGCAGCCCAAAGCAGTACTTC CSVRLGSPKQYF
- TRBJ1-5 - TRBV30 TGTGCCTGGAGTGCGTCCCCCCAGAAGCCCCAGCATTTT CAWSASPQKPQHF
TRBD1 TRBJ2-7 - TRBV7-2 TGTGCCAGCAGCTTAGGCGGACAGGGAGGTCCCTACGAGCAGTACTTC CASSLGGQGGPYEQYF
TRBD1 TRBJ1-2 - TRBV5-1 TGCGCCAGCAGCTGGACAGGGGCTGGGGGAGGCTACACCTTC CASSWTGAGGGYTF
- TRBJ1-2 - TRBV30 TGTGCCTGGAGTGTTCAGGGCGGTGGCTACACCTTC CAWSVQGGGYTF
TRBD1 TRBJ2-7 - TRBV6-1 TGTGCCAGCAGTGAAGGGACAGGGGGCTACGAGCAGTACTTC CASSEGTGGYEQYF
TRBD2 TRBJ2-2 once TRBV19 TGTGCCAGTAGACTAGCGGGAGGAGGGACCGGGGAGCTGTTTTTT CASRLAGGGTGELFF
- TRBJ2-1 few TRBV4-3 TGCGCCAGCAGCCAAGATCTGATATCCTACAATGAGCAGTTCTTC CASSQDLISYNEQFF
TRBD1 TRBJ2-3 - TRBV7-8 TGTGCCAGCAGCTCCTCCCAGGGGGCGGATGGCACAGATACGCAGTATTTT CASSSSQGADGTDTQYF
TRBD2 TRBJ2-7 - TRBV7-6 TGTGCCAGCAGCTGGACTAGCGGGAGCGAGCAGTACTTC CASSWTSGSEQYF
- TRBJ1-5 once TRBV5-1 TGCGCCAGCAGCTTACATTCGGGGGAAGATCAGCCCCAGCATTTT CASSLHSGEDQPQHF
- TRBJ1-3 - TRBV18 TGTGCCAGCTCACCCCTGGGGACAAGGGGAAACACCATATATTTT CASSPLGTRGNTIYF
- TRBJ2-2 few TRBV5-4 TGTGCCGCTGGTGATGGGGGGGCTAACACCGGGGAGCTGTTTTTT CAAGDGGANTGELFF
- TRBJ1-1 - TRBV7-2 TGTGCCAGCAGCCCTACCCAGGGTTACACTGAAGCTTTCTTT CASSPTQGYTEAFF
- TRBJ2-7 - TRBV27 TGTGCCAGCATTACCTTGCGGGCAGGCGGGACCTACGAGCAGTACTTC CASITLRAGGTYEQYF
TRBD1 TRBJ2-2 - TRBV19 TGTGCCAGTAGTACGACAGGGGCCCAAACAGGGGAGCTGTTTTTT CASSTTGAQTGELFF
- TRBJ2-1 - TRBV5-8 TGTGCCAGCAGCTTGGTTACCCCGGGGAATGAGCAGTTCTTC CASSLVTPGNEQFF